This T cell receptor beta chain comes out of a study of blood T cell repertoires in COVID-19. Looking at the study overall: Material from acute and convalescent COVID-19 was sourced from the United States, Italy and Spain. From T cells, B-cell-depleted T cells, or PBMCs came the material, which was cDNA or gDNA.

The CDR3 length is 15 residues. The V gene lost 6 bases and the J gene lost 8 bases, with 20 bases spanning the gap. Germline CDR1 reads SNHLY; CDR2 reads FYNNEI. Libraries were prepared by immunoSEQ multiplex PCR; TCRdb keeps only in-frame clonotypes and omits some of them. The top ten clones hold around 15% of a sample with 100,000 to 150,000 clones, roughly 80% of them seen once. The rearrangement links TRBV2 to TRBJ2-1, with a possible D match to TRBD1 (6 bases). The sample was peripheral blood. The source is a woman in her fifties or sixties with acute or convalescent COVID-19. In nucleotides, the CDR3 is TGTGCCAGCAGCGAGAATCCCCCCAGGGGTTATGAGCAGTTCTTC. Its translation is CASSENPPRGYEQFF.